Below, one TCR beta chain is given with its context. The target antigen is unknown. Per the germline V gene, CDR1 is SGHRS and CDR2 is YFSETQ. V was shortened by 0 bases and J by 0 bases, with 6 bases between the two germline ends. This CDR3 spans 15 amino acids. This sample is part of a study of T cells in localized non-small cell lung cancer. Measured with immunoSEQ multiplex PCR; TCRdb has only the in-frame clones, and not every one. The sample yields fewer than 90,000 clones, 84% seen once. Study-wide findings and caveats: Sequencing, confined to only one tumor region, leaves heterogeneity possible. Among blood samples, higher T cell density accompanied longer overall survival. Adjacent lung was found to contain a median approximately 52 of the top 100 tumor clones. Highest T cell clonality was seen in uninvolved adjacent lung, surpassing that measured in tumor.

The chain carries TRBV5-1 and TRBJ1-4, with D possibly being TRBD1 (5 bases). Here the sequenced sample was peripheral blood, taken before any cancer treatment. The receptor was derived from a man aged 35-75 years with stage I lung adenocarcinoma. The CDR3 coding sequence is TGCGCCAGCAGCTTGGCCAGGGCAACTAATGAAAAACTGTTTTTT. Its translation is CASSLARATNEKLFF.